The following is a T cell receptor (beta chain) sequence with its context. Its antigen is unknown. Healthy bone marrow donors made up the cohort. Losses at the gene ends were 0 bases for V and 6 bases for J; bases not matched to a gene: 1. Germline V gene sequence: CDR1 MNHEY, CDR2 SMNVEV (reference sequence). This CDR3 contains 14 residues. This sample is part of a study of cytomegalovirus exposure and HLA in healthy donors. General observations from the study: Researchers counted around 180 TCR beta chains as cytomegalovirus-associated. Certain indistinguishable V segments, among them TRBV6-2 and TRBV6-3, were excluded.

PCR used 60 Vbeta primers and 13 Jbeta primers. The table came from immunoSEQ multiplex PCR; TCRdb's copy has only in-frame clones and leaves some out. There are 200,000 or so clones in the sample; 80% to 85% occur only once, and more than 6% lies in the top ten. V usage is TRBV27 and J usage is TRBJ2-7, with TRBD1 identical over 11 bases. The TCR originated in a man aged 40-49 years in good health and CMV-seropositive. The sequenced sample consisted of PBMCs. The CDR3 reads CASSLSDRGLEQYF. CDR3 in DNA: TGTGCCAGCAGTTTATCGGACAGGGGGCTCGAGCAGTACTTC.